The sequence of this TCR beta chain was determined in a study of beta chain features in type 1 diabetes. One heparinised blood draw averaging around 120 mL was given by each donor. The study, taken as a whole, reports: For TCRB rearrangement, an influence of HLA type remained unresolved here. Fewer insertions but more deletions were seen at VDJ junctions in type 1 diabetes patients. Shorter TCRB CDR3s, moderately but significantly so, marked every one of the four CD4+ subsets in Type 1 diabetes patients.

Reverse transcribing all isolated RNA meant expressed TCRB transcripts were sequenced. Here immunoSEQ multiplex PCR was the method, and the copy in TCRdb shows in-frame clones only, minus some. The sample carries some 350,000 clones, approximately 13% recorded once. Note on this clone: Its antigen remains unidentified.

This clonotype originated in a woman under 30 with type 1 diabetes. Sequenced material: naive CD4+ T cells from blood.

The CDR3: CASSVDPGLGGEQYF. CDR3 in DNA: TGTGCCAGCAGCGTAGATCCGGGACTAGGGGGCGAGCAGTACTTC. This chain joins TRBV9 and TRBJ2-7; 8 positions match TRBD2. This CDR3 region has 15 residues. J lost 6 bases, V lost 0 bases, and 8 bases had no gene match. The germline V gene has CDR1 SGDLS and CDR2 YYNGEE. The variable domain in full, with the rest retrieved from reference TRBV9 and TRBJ2-7, is DSGVTQTPKHLITATGQRVTLRCSPRSGDLSVYWYQQSLDQGLQFLIQYYNGEERAKGNILERFSAQQFPDLHSELNLSSLELGDSALYFCASSVDPGLGGEQYFGPGTRLTVT.